Listed below are T cell receptor beta chains from one sample, sequenced in a study of blood T cells in healthy people across ages. TCRdb re-called the 5' RACE reads with MiXCR, one entry per CDR3 protein. This sample carries hundreds of thousands of distinct CDR3 sequences, approximately 25% of them seen once, and the ten largest clones take 8.5% to 9.5%. This sample was also put to use in a study of T cells of mothers and their children.

Sequencing was performed on blood. These TCRs come from a boy aged 5-17 years in good health. Each CDR3 is given with its conserved first and last residue. The order of the fields is CDR3 DNA, CDR3 protein, V gene, clone size, J gene, D gene. The D gene is left open where the match is weak. Clone size is shown for a subset of rows, as once, few, many or a class of expanded clone.

DNA: TGTGCCAGCAGTTACTCGACCGTGGTGGCCAAAAACATTCAGTACTTC
CDR3: CASSYSTVVAKNIQYF
V: TRBV6-5
size: -
J: TRBJ2-4
D: -

DNA: TGTGCCAGCAGTACACCTAGCGGGACCTCCTACGAGCAGTACTTC
CDR3: CASSTPSGTSYEQYF
V: TRBV6-2/TRBV6-3
size: once
J: TRBJ2-7
D: TRBD2

DNA: TGTGCCAGCAGCCCGTCGGGACTAGCGGGAGTTCGGGAGACCCAGTACTTC
CDR3: CASSPSGLAGVRETQYF
V: TRBV7-2
size: -
J: TRBJ2-5
D: TRBD2

DNA: TGTGCCAGCAGACTCCGCGCGACGGGTACGGATGAGCAGTTCTTC
CDR3: CASRLRATGTDEQFF
V: TRBV27
size: -
J: TRBJ2-1
D: -

DNA: TGTGCCAGCAGTTACGGTACTAGCGGGTTCTACAATGAGCAGTTCTTC
CDR3: CASSYGTSGFYNEQFF
V: TRBV6-5
size: few
J: TRBJ2-1
D: TRBD2

DNA: TGCGCCAGCAGCCCAGGATACTCACATATCACTGAAGCTTTCTTT
CDR3: CASSPGYSHITEAFF
V: TRBV5-1
size: -
J: TRBJ1-1
D: -

DNA: TGCAGTGCTTCAACTAGCGATGGCACAGATACGCAGTATTTT
CDR3: CSASTSDGTDTQYF
V: TRBV20-1
size: few
J: TRBJ2-3
D: TRBD2

DNA: TGTGCCGGCGGGACTAGCGGGAGCACAGATACGCAGTATTTT
CDR3: CAGGTSGSTDTQYF
V: TRBV6-6
size: few
J: TRBJ2-3
D: TRBD2

DNA: TGTGCCAGCAGTTCGACGGACAGGGTGAGGTTCTTC
CDR3: CASSSTDRVRFF
V: TRBV12-3/TRBV12-4
size: -
J: TRBJ2-5
D: TRBD1

DNA: TGTGCCAGCAGTTCCTCGATCACAGATACGCAGTATTTT
CDR3: CASSSSITDTQYF
V: TRBV12-3/TRBV12-4
size: -
J: TRBJ2-3
D: -

DNA: TGTGCCAGCAGTTTGAGTAGCGGGGGGGTGGATACGCAGTATTTT
CDR3: CASSLSSGGVDTQYF
V: TRBV12-3/TRBV12-4
size: many
J: TRBJ2-3
D: TRBD2

DNA: TGTGCCAGCAGCCCTAAAACTAGCTTCGAGACCCAGTACTTC
CDR3: CASSPKTSFETQYF
V: TRBV7-2
size: many
J: TRBJ2-5
D: -

DNA: TGTGCCAGCAGCCAGGGTACCACTGAAGCTTTCTTT
CDR3: CASSQGTTEAFF
V: TRBV3-1
size: -
J: TRBJ1-1
D: -

DNA: TGTGCCAGAGTGGAGATTGGAGCCAACGTCCTGACTTTC
CDR3: CARVEIGANVLTF
V: TRBV7-2
size: -
J: TRBJ2-6
D: -

DNA: TGTGCCAGCAGCTTAGCCAAAGGACTAGCGGGAGACGAGCAGTACTTC
CDR3: CASSLAKGLAGDEQYF
V: TRBV7-9
size: many
J: TRBJ2-7
D: TRBD2

DNA: TGTGCCAGCAGCGAACAGGGGGTAGATCCCACAGATACGCAGTATTTT
CDR3: CASSEQGVDPTDTQYF
V: TRBV9
size: -
J: TRBJ2-3
D: TRBD1

DNA: TGTGCCAGCCGTACTGAAAGTATGAACACTGAAGCTTTCTTT
CDR3: CASRTESMNTEAFF
V: TRBV2
size: few
J: TRBJ1-1
D: -

DNA: TGTGCCAGCAGTCTGGGGACAGGGAGGAACACTGAAGCTTTCTTT
CDR3: CASSLGTGRNTEAFF
V: TRBV27
size: -
J: TRBJ1-1
D: TRBD1

DNA: TGTGCCAGCAGTATGGTGGTGGCCTGGACAGGGATTCGCAATAATTCACCCCTCCACTTT
CDR3: CASSMVVAWTGIRNNSPLHF
V: TRBV27
size: few
J: TRBJ1-6
D: TRBD1

DNA: TGTGCCAGCAGCCTGACAGGGCACTATGGCTACACCTTC
CDR3: CASSLTGHYGYTF
V: TRBV7-6
size: -
J: TRBJ1-2
D: TRBD1

DNA: TGTGCCAGCAGCTTAGGTCGGGTTTCTGAAAAACTGTTTTTT
CDR3: CASSLGRVSEKLFF
V: TRBV7-8
size: many
J: TRBJ1-4
D: -

DNA: TGCGCCAGCAGCCAAGATTGGGGGCGTGTGGGTTTCTTT
CDR3: CASSQDWGRVGFF
V: TRBV4-3
size: few
J: TRBJ1-1
D: -

DNA: TGCAGTGCTAGTGCCACGGCAAACGCGCTAGGCTATTTT
CDR3: CSASATANALGYF
V: TRBV20-1
size: few
J: TRBJ1-5
D: -

DNA: TGTGCCAGCAGCTTTGGTCCGAGTGCCCTGGGGGAGCAGTACTTC
CDR3: CASSFGPSALGEQYF
V: TRBV11-2
size: few
J: TRBJ2-7
D: -

DNA: TGCAGCGTTCGCCAGCGGGGTCAGCCCCAGCATTTT
CDR3: CSVRQRGQPQHF
V: TRBV29-1
size: -
J: TRBJ1-5
D: -

DNA: TGTACCAGCAGCGTCTCCGGGACAGAGGTATACGAGCAGTACTTC
CDR3: CTSSVSGTEVYEQYF
V: TRBV9
size: few
J: TRBJ2-7
D: TRBD1

DNA: TGTGCCAGCAGCCACCGCCAACGCACAGGGTCAACTAATGAAAAACTGTTTTTT
CDR3: CASSHRQRTGSTNEKLFF
V: TRBV4-2
size: few
J: TRBJ1-4
D: -

DNA: TGCGCCAGCAGGGGGCCCGGGGAGCTGTTTTTT
CDR3: CASRGPGELFF
V: TRBV5-1
size: few
J: TRBJ2-2
D: -

DNA: TGCAGCGTTGAGACTAGCGGGAGCCCCGATACGCAGTATTTT
CDR3: CSVETSGSPDTQYF
V: TRBV29-1
size: few
J: TRBJ2-3
D: TRBD2

DNA: TGCGCCAGCAGCTTGGAACGGGCCACAGATACGCAGTATTTT
CDR3: CASSLERATDTQYF
V: TRBV5-1
size: -
J: TRBJ2-3
D: -

DNA: TGTGCCTGGAGTGCGGGGGAAACTAGCAATCAGCCCCAGCATTTT
CDR3: CAWSAGETSNQPQHF
V: TRBV30
size: once
J: TRBJ1-5
D: -

DNA: TGTGCCAGCAGCACCAGCCTCTCCGGGACTGGTAATTCACCCCTCCACTTT
CDR3: CASSTSLSGTGNSPLHF
V: TRBV7-9
size: -
J: TRBJ1-6
D: -

DNA: TGCGCCAGCAGCCAAGATGGAAACAGGATCAACGAGCAGTACTTC
CDR3: CASSQDGNRINEQYF
V: TRBV4-3
size: many
J: TRBJ2-7
D: -

DNA: TGTGCCAGCAGTCCCGGGACTAGCGGGAGGAGTGAGCAGTTCTTC
CDR3: CASSPGTSGRSEQFF
V: TRBV28
size: few
J: TRBJ2-1
D: TRBD2

DNA: TGTGCCATCAGTGATTCGGACACGGCCTACGAGCAGTACTTC
CDR3: CAISDSDTAYEQYF
V: TRBV10-3
size: few
J: TRBJ2-7
D: -

DNA: TGCAGTGCGCCGGGACTAGCGGGAAGAGAGACCCAGTACTTC
CDR3: CSAPGLAGRETQYF
V: TRBV20-1
size: -
J: TRBJ2-5
D: TRBD2

DNA: TGTGCCAGCAGCGCCTCCGGAGTCGTTCCTCAAGAGACCCAGTACTTC
CDR3: CASSASGVVPQETQYF
V: TRBV3-1
size: -
J: TRBJ2-5
D: -

DNA: TGTGCCAGCAGTAGGACTAGAAACACCTGCGAGCAGTACTTC
CDR3: CASSRTRNTCEQYF
V: TRBV28
size: few
J: TRBJ2-7
D: TRBD2

DNA: TGCGCCAGCAGTACGACCGTAGCGGGGAACACCGGGGAGCTGTTTTTT
CDR3: CASSTTVAGNTGELFF
V: TRBV5-1
size: -
J: TRBJ2-2
D: TRBD2

DNA: TGTGCCAGCAGTTCCCAACTGGAGGTTAACTATGGCTACACCTTC
CDR3: CASSSQLEVNYGYTF
V: TRBV7-2
size: few
J: TRBJ1-2
D: -

DNA: TGTGCCAGCAGCTTACTGGGCCCCTACAATGAGCAGTTCTTC
CDR3: CASSLLGPYNEQFF
V: TRBV7-2
size: few
J: TRBJ2-1
D: -

DNA: TGTGCCAGCAGCGTAGGTCCGGGGAATTACGAGCAGTACTTC
CDR3: CASSVGPGNYEQYF
V: TRBV9
size: -
J: TRBJ2-7
D: -

DNA: TGTGCCAGCAGTGGGCAGGGTAATGAAAAACTGTTTTTT
CDR3: CASSGQGNEKLFF
V: TRBV2
size: few
J: TRBJ1-4
D: -

DNA: TGTGCCAGCAGTTTAAACAGACCCAATGAGCAGTTCTTC
CDR3: CASSLNRPNEQFF
V: TRBV12-3/TRBV12-4
size: -
J: TRBJ2-1
D: -

DNA: TGTGCCAGCAGTCCCCTCCGGGACAACCTAGCCAAAAACATTCAGTACTTC
CDR3: CASSPLRDNLAKNIQYF
V: TRBV2
size: -
J: TRBJ2-4
D: -

DNA: TGTGCCAGCAGTCGACAGGGGATGAGAAACACCATATATTTT
CDR3: CASSRQGMRNTIYF
V: TRBV6-6
size: -
J: TRBJ1-3
D: TRBD1

DNA: TGCGCCAGCAGCCCGTCGCGGGGGCTACACACAGATACGCAGTATTTT
CDR3: CASSPSRGLHTDTQYF
V: TRBV4-3
size: -
J: TRBJ2-3
D: -

DNA: TGTGCCAGCAGCTCTCCGGGACTAGCGGGATATCTCTTCGGGGAGACCCAGTACTTC
CDR3: CASSSPGLAGYLFGETQYF
V: TRBV14
size: -
J: TRBJ2-5
D: TRBD2

DNA: TGTGCCAGCAGCCACGGCACCGGGGAGCTGTTTTTT
CDR3: CASSHGTGELFF
V: TRBV3-1
size: few
J: TRBJ2-2
D: -

DNA: TGTGCCAGCAGCAGAGAGGGCTATTCGGAGTTCTTC
CDR3: CASSREGYSEFF
V: TRBV5-5
size: -
J: TRBJ2-1
D: -

DNA: TGTGCCAGCAGGATTCTGGACAGGCAGCACACTCGGTTGTACAATGAGCAGTTCTTC
CDR3: CASRILDRQHTRLYNEQFF
V: TRBV28
size: -
J: TRBJ2-1
D: TRBD1

DNA: TGTGCCAGCAGCTTAGCCGGGTCGGGAAACATTCAGTACTTC
CDR3: CASSLAGSGNIQYF
V: TRBV7-9
size: few
J: TRBJ2-4
D: -

DNA: TGTGCCAGCAGCTTAGACAAGGGCAGGGTTTTT
CDR3: CASSLDKGRVF
V: TRBV7-9
size: -
J: TRBJ1-4
D: -

DNA: TGTGCCAGCAGTTTACAGGGCTCGGAGTACAATGAGCAGTTCTTC
CDR3: CASSLQGSEYNEQFF
V: TRBV12-3/TRBV12-4
size: -
J: TRBJ2-1
D: -

DNA: TGTGCCAGCAGCCATTATAACCGGGACAGGGCGAATGGCTACACCTTC
CDR3: CASSHYNRDRANGYTF
V: TRBV7-2
size: -
J: TRBJ1-2
D: TRBD1

DNA: TGCGCCAGCAGCTTGTATTCGGGGAATGAGCAGTTCTTC
CDR3: CASSLYSGNEQFF
V: TRBV5-1
size: -
J: TRBJ2-1
D: -